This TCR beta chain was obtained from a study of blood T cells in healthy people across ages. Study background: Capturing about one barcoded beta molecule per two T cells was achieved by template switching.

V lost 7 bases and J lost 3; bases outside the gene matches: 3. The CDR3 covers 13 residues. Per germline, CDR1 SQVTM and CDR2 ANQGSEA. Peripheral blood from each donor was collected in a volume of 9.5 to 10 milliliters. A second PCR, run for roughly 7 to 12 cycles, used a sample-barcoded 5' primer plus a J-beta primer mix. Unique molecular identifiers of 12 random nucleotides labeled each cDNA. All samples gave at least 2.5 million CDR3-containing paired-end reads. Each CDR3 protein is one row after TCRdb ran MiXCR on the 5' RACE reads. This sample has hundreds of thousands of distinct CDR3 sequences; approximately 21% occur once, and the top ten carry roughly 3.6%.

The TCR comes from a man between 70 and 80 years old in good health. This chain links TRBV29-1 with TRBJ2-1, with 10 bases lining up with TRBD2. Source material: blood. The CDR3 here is CSGGTSDYNEQFF. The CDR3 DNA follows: TGCAGCGGAGGGACTAGCGACTACAATGAGCAGTTCTTC.